This is a list of T cell receptor beta chains from one sample in a study of T cell repertoires in cytomegalovirus infection. TCRdb re-called the reads through MiXCR, storing one row per CDR3 protein. This table has about 300,000 distinct CDR3 sequences, roughly a tenth appearing once. Sequencing was performed on PBMCs. Receptors were obtained from a human donor in good health (CMV status not recorded). Some clones in this sample may be carry-over from other donors' samples. Each CDR3 is given with its conserved first and last residue. The D gene is left open where the match is weak. Size tells how often a clone was seen (once, few, many) or the class of an expanded clone, and some rows leave it out.

clone_size: many; d_call: TRBD1; v_call: TRBV7-2; j_call: TRBJ2-4; cdr3_nt: TGTGCCAGCAGCGCGGGCGGGACAGGAAACATTCAGTACTTC; cdr3_aa: CASSAGGTGNIQYF
clone_size: .; d_call: TRBD2; v_call: TRBV29-1; j_call: TRBJ2-1; cdr3_nt: TGCAGCGGGGGGACTAGCCTCTACAATGAGCAGTTCTTC; cdr3_aa: CSGGTSLYNEQFF
clone_size: .; d_call: .; v_call: TRBV5-1; j_call: TRBJ1-2; cdr3_nt: TGCGCCAGCAGCTTGGAGGACTACGGCTACACCTTC; cdr3_aa: CASSLEDYGYTF
clone_size: many; d_call: .; v_call: TRBV12-3/TRBV12-4; j_call: TRBJ2-2; cdr3_nt: TGTGCCAGCAGACCGACGCTAACCGGGGAGCTGTTTTTT; cdr3_aa: CASRPTLTGELFF
clone_size: many; d_call: TRBD1; v_call: TRBV3-1; j_call: TRBJ1-5; cdr3_nt: TGTGCCAGCAGCCAAGAAAGGGGGCGAAATCAGCCCCAGCATTTT; cdr3_aa: CASSQERGRNQPQHF
clone_size: .; d_call: .; v_call: TRBV19; j_call: TRBJ2-1; cdr3_nt: TGTGCCAGTAGTATACCAGGGAGCTCCTACAATGAGCAGTTCTTC; cdr3_aa: CASSIPGSSYNEQFF
clone_size: many; d_call: TRBD2; v_call: TRBV7-2; j_call: TRBJ2-1; cdr3_nt: TGTGCCAGCAGCTTAGATGTAGCGGGGGGGGGTGAGCAGTTCTTC; cdr3_aa: CASSLDVAGGGEQFF
clone_size: many; d_call: TRBD1; v_call: TRBV12-3/TRBV12-4; j_call: TRBJ1-2; cdr3_nt: TGTGCCAGCAGTCGGACAGGAAACGGCTACACCTTC; cdr3_aa: CASSRTGNGYTF
clone_size: many; d_call: .; v_call: TRBV28; j_call: TRBJ1-1; cdr3_nt: TGTGCCAGCAGACTAACCTCTCCCCCAGGGATGAACACTGAAGCTTTCTTT; cdr3_aa: CASRLTSPPGMNTEAFF
clone_size: few; d_call: .; v_call: TRBV5-1; j_call: TRBJ1-2; cdr3_nt: TGCGCCAGCAGCTTGGAACCAGGAAGAGTCTATGGCTACACCTTC; cdr3_aa: CASSLEPGRVYGYTF
clone_size: few; d_call: TRBD1; v_call: TRBV29-1; j_call: TRBJ2-5; cdr3_nt: TGCAGCCTTGGACAGGGAGTCCAAGAGACCCAGTACTTC; cdr3_aa: CSLGQGVQETQYF
clone_size: many; d_call: .; v_call: TRBV12-3/TRBV12-4; j_call: TRBJ2-2; cdr3_nt: TGTGCCAGCAGTCTCGGTACTAGACACACCGGGGAGCTGTTTTTT; cdr3_aa: CASSLGTRHTGELFF
clone_size: many; d_call: .; v_call: TRBV7-9; j_call: TRBJ1-1; cdr3_nt: TGTGCCAGCAGCCCCGGGGTACACACTGAAGCTTTCTTT; cdr3_aa: CASSPGVHTEAFF
clone_size: many; d_call: .; v_call: TRBV29-1; j_call: TRBJ1-5; cdr3_nt: TGCAGCGTTAAACAGGGAAGCGGGAGCAATCAGCCCCAGCATTTT; cdr3_aa: CSVKQGSGSNQPQHF
clone_size: few; d_call: .; v_call: TRBV6-1; j_call: TRBJ2-7; cdr3_nt: TGTGCCAGCAGTCACCCCCGGGGAACCCCCCCCGAGCAGTACTTC; cdr3_aa: CASSHPRGTPPEQYF
clone_size: .; d_call: TRBD1; v_call: TRBV7-8; j_call: TRBJ1-2; cdr3_nt: TGTGCCAGCAGCTCCACAGGGGAATGGACTAACTATGGCTACACCTTC; cdr3_aa: CASSSTGEWTNYGYTF
clone_size: .; d_call: .; v_call: TRBV3-1; j_call: TRBJ1-1; cdr3_nt: TGTGCCAGCAGCCAAGATTCAGTACGGGTGAACACTGAAGCTTTCTTT; cdr3_aa: CASSQDSVRVNTEAFF
clone_size: many; d_call: TRBD1; v_call: TRBV24-1; j_call: TRBJ2-1; cdr3_nt: TGTGCCACCAGTGAAACCGGGACAGGGGACGAGCAGTTCTTC; cdr3_aa: CATSETGTGDEQFF
clone_size: few; d_call: .; v_call: TRBV20-1; j_call: TRBJ2-3; cdr3_nt: TGCAGTGCTAGAGATCAGGGTGGATCCGATACGCAGTATTTT; cdr3_aa: CSARDQGGSDTQYF
clone_size: many; d_call: .; v_call: TRBV15; j_call: TRBJ2-5; cdr3_nt: TGTGCCACCAGCAGGGAAGAGACCCAGTACTTC; cdr3_aa: CATSREETQYF
clone_size: many; d_call: TRBD1; v_call: TRBV5-5; j_call: TRBJ2-3; cdr3_nt: TGTGCCAGCAGCCCGGACAGGGGGGGAGATACGCAGTATTTT; cdr3_aa: CASSPDRGGDTQYF
clone_size: many; d_call: TRBD1; v_call: TRBV12-3/TRBV12-4; j_call: TRBJ1-1; cdr3_nt: TGTGCCAGCAGCTGGAAGGGGGCTGGTGAAGCTTTCTTT; cdr3_aa: CASSWKGAGEAFF
clone_size: many; d_call: TRBD1; v_call: TRBV4-1; j_call: TRBJ1-1; cdr3_nt: TGCGCCAGCAGCCGACAGGGCTTGAACACTGAAGCTTTCTTT; cdr3_aa: CASSRQGLNTEAFF
clone_size: .; d_call: TRBD1; v_call: TRBV20-1; j_call: TRBJ2-4; cdr3_nt: TGCAGTGCGCCCACGCAGGGGGCGCTGGGTAGACAAAACATTCAGTACTTC; cdr3_aa: CSAPTQGALGRQNIQYF
clone_size: many; d_call: TRBD2; v_call: TRBV12-3/TRBV12-4; j_call: TRBJ2-1; cdr3_nt: TGTGCCAGCAGTTTAGGACTAGCGGGGGGAGGCTTCTTC; cdr3_aa: CASSLGLAGGGFF
clone_size: few; d_call: .; v_call: TRBV9; j_call: TRBJ2-2; cdr3_nt: TGTGCCAGCAGCGCCGGGGTTCCCTTCACCGGGGAGCTGTTTTTT; cdr3_aa: CASSAGVPFTGELFF
clone_size: many; d_call: .; v_call: TRBV6-2/TRBV6-3; j_call: TRBJ2-1; cdr3_nt: TGTGCCAGCAGTTACCAGTCCTCCTACAATGAGCAGTTCTTC; cdr3_aa: CASSYQSSYNEQFF
clone_size: many; d_call: TRBD1; v_call: TRBV7-9; j_call: TRBJ2-2; cdr3_nt: TGTGCCAGCAGCTTGACAGGGGAATCCGCCGGGGAGCTGTTTTTT; cdr3_aa: CASSLTGESAGELFF
clone_size: .; d_call: .; v_call: TRBV29-1; j_call: TRBJ2-5; cdr3_nt: TGCAGCGTACGAACTAAAGCCGGACAGACCGGGAGCCAGTACTTC; cdr3_aa: CSVRTKAGQTGSQYF
clone_size: many; d_call: .; v_call: TRBV20-1; j_call: TRBJ2-5; cdr3_nt: TGCAGTGCTAGGACAGGAAGCCAAGAGACCCAGTACTTC; cdr3_aa: CSARTGSQETQYF
clone_size: few; d_call: .; v_call: TRBV5-4; j_call: TRBJ1-3; cdr3_nt: TGTGCCAGCAGCGCCCGAGCGGGGTTGAGAAACACCATATATTTT; cdr3_aa: CASSARAGLRNTIYF
clone_size: many; d_call: .; v_call: TRBV7-9; j_call: TRBJ2-1; cdr3_nt: TGTGCCAGCAGCCTCCCCGGGGTTGGAACCTACAATGAGCAGTTCTTC; cdr3_aa: CASSLPGVGTYNEQFF
clone_size: few; d_call: .; v_call: TRBV15; j_call: TRBJ2-3; cdr3_nt: TGTGCCACCAGCAGAGGGGTGAGGAGGGGAAGCACAGATACGCAGTATTTT; cdr3_aa: CATSRGVRRGSTDTQYF
clone_size: many; d_call: .; v_call: TRBV20-1; j_call: TRBJ2-7; cdr3_nt: TGCAGTGCTAGAGATTGGACCCATGCCGAGCAGTACTTC; cdr3_aa: CSARDWTHAEQYF
clone_size: many; d_call: .; v_call: TRBV12-5; j_call: TRBJ2-1; cdr3_nt: TGTGCTAGTGGTTTGGTACTGGGCGGCGATGAGCAGTTCTTC; cdr3_aa: CASGLVLGGDEQFF
clone_size: many; d_call: .; v_call: TRBV6-5; j_call: TRBJ1-1; cdr3_nt: TGTGCCAGCAGTTACCCTGGGAGTGGTTACACTGAAGCTTTCTTT; cdr3_aa: CASSYPGSGYTEAFF
clone_size: many; d_call: .; v_call: TRBV6-6; j_call: TRBJ2-3; cdr3_nt: TGTGCCAGCAATCCCGGCCGGGACACCAACACAGATACGCAGTATTTT; cdr3_aa: CASNPGRDTNTDTQYF
clone_size: .; d_call: .; v_call: TRBV29-1; j_call: TRBJ2-2; cdr3_nt: TGCAGCGTCTTCACCGGGGAGCTGTTTTTT; cdr3_aa: CSVFTGELFF
clone_size: .; d_call: .; v_call: TRBV29-1; j_call: TRBJ1-2; cdr3_nt: TGCAGCGTTAACACCAACTATGGCTACACCTTC; cdr3_aa: CSVNTNYGYTF
clone_size: many; d_call: .; v_call: TRBV20-1; j_call: TRBJ1-1; cdr3_nt: TGCAGTGCCGAGTCCAGGGGATATGCGGCTTTCTTT; cdr3_aa: CSAESRGYAAFF
clone_size: many; d_call: .; v_call: TRBV27; j_call: TRBJ2-1; cdr3_nt: TGTGCCAGCAGGACTACCGGGGAGCAGTTCTTC; cdr3_aa: CASRTTGEQFF